Detailed here is one TCR beta chain. Germline V gene sequence: CDR1 MDHEN, CDR2 SYDVKM. V was trimmed by 1 base and J by 7 bases, leaving 3 bases between them. This CDR3 spans 11 amino acids. Only in-frame clones appear in the TCRdb table, and some are missing; sequencing was by immunoSEQ multiplex PCR. The table has around 40,000 clones, around 87% seen once. The data were obtained in a study of blood T cell repertoires in COVID-19. On the study more broadly: The samples span acute and convalescent COVID-19 from the United States, Italy and Spain.

Specimen: peripheral blood. This TCR was sampled from a middle-aged man with COVID-19, enrolled during active disease. The chain recombines TRBV28 with TRBJ2-3; D is ambiguous. CDR3: CASSLYYTQYF. The CDR3 DNA is TGTGCCAGCAGTTTATACTATACGCAGTATTTT.